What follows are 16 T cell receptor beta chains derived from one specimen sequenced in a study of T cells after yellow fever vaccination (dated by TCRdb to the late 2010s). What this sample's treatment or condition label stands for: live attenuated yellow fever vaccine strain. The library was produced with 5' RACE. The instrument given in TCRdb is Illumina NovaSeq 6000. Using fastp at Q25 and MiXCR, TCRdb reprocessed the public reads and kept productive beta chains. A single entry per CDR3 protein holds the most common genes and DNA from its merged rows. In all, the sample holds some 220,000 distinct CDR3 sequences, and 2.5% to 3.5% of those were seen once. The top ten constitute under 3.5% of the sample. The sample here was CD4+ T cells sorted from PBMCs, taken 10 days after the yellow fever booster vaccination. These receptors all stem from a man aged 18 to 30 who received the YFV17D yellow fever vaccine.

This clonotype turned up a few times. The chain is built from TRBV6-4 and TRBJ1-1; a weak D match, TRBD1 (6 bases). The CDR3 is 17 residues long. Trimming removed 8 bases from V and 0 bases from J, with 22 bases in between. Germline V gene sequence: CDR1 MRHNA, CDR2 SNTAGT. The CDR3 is CASEGRARQVMNTEAFF. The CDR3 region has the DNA TGTGCCAGCGAGGGCCGAGCGAGACAGGTCATGAACACTGAAGCTTTCTTT.

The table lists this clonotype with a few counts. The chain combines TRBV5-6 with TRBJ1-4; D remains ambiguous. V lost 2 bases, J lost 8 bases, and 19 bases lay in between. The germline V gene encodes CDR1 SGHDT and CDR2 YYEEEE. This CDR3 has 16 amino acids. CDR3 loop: CASSFFYQVRAEKLFF. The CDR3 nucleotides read TGTGCCAGCAGCTTTTTTTACCAGGTTCGGGCCGAAAAACTGTTTTTT.

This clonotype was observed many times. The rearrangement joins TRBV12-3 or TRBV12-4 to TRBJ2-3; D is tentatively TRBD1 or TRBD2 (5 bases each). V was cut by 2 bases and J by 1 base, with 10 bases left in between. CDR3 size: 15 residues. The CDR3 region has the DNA TGTGCCAGCAGTTTATCGGGGACGGGCACAGATACGCAGTATTTT. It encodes CASSLSGTGTDTQYF.

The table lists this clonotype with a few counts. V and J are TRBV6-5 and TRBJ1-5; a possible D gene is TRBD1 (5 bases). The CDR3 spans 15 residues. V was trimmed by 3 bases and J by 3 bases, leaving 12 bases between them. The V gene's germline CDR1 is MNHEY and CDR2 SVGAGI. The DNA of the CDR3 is TGTGCCAGCAGTTATAACGGGGCTCCCAATCAGCCCCAGCATTTT. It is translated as CASSYNGAPNQPQHF.

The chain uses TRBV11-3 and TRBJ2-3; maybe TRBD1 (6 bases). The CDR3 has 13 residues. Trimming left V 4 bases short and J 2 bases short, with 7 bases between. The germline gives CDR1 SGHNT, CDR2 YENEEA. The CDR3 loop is CASSSGDTDTQYF. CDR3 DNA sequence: TGTGCCAGCAGCTCAGGGGACACAGATACGCAGTATTTT.

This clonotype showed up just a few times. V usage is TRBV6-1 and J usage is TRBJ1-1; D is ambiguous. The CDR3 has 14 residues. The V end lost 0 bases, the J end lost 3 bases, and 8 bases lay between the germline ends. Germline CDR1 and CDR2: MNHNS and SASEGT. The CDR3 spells CASSEAGPDTEAFF. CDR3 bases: TGTGCCAGCAGTGAAGCGGGCCCAGACACTGAAGCTTTCTTT.

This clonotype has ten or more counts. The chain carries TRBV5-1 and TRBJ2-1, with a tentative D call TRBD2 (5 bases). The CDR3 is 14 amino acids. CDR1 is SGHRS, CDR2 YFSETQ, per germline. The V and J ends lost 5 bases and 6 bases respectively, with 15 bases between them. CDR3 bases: TGCGCCAGCAGTTTAGGGAGTTTGGGCAATGAGCAGTTCTTC. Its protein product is CASSLGSLGNEQFF.

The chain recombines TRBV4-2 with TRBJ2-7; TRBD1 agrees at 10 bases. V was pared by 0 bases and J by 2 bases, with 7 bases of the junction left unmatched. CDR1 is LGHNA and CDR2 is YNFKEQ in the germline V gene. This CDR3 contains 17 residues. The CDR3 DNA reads TGTGCCAGCAGCCAAGACAGCCGGGACAGGGGCGCCTACGAGCAGTACTTC. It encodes CASSQDSRDRGAYEQYF.

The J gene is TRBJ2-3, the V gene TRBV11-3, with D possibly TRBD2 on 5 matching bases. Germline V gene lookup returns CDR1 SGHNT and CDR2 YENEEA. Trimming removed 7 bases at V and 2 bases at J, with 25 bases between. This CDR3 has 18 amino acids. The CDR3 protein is CASTPPLPSWGDTDTQYF. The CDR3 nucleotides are TGTGCCAGCACTCCCCCTCTCCCTTCCTGGGGAGACACAGATACGCAGTATTTT.

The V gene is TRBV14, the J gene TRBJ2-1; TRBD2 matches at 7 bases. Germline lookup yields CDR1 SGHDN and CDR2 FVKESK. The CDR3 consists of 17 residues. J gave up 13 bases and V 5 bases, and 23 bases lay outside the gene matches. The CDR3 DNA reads TGTGCCAGCAGCTCGTTCCTGCGGGGGACGATCCGTACTACTCAGTTCTTC. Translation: CASSSFLRGTIRTTQFF.

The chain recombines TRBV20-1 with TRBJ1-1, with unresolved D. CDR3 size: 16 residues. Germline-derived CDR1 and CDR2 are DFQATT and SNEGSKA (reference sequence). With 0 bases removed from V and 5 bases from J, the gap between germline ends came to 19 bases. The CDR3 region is CSARDRHAVDWTEAFF. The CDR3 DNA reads TGCAGTGCTAGAGATCGACACGCGGTCGACTGGACTGAAGCTTTCTTT.

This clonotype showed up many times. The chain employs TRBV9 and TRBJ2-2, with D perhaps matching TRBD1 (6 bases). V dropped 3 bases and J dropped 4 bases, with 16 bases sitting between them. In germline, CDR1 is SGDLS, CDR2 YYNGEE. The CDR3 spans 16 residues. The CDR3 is CASSAKKQGTTGELFF. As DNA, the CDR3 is TGTGCCAGCAGCGCAAAGAAACAGGGAACCACCGGGGAGCTGTTTTTT.

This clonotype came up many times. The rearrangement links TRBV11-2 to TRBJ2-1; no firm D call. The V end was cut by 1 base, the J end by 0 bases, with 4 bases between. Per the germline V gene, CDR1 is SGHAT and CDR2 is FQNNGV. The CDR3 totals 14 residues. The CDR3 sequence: CASSLAVSYNEQFF. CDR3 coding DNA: TGTGCCAGCAGCTTAGCGGTCTCCTACAATGAGCAGTTCTTC.

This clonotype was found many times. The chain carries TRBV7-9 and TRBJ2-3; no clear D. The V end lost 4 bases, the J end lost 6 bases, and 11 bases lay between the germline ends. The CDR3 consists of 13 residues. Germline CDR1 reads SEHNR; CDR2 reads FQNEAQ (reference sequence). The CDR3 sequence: CASSWLGRDTQYF. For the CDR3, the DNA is TGTGCCAGCAGCTGGCTAGGCCGGGATACGCAGTATTTT.

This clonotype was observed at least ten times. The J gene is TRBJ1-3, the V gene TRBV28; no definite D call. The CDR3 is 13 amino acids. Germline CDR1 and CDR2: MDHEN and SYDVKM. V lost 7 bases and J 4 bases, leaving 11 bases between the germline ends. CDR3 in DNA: TGTGCCAGCACCTTTTCGGTGGGAAACACCATATATTTT. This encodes CASTFSVGNTIYF.

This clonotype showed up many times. The CDR3 DNA reads TGTGCCAGCAGCCGCGGCACAGGGGGTGGCAATCAGCCCCAGCATTTT. It codes for CASSRGTGGGNQPQHF. The chain couples TRBV28 to TRBJ1-5; 8 bases fit TRBD1. The CDR3 runs 16 residues. J lost 2 bases, V lost 6 bases, and 9 bases had no gene match. In germline, CDR1 is MDHEN, CDR2 SYDVKM.